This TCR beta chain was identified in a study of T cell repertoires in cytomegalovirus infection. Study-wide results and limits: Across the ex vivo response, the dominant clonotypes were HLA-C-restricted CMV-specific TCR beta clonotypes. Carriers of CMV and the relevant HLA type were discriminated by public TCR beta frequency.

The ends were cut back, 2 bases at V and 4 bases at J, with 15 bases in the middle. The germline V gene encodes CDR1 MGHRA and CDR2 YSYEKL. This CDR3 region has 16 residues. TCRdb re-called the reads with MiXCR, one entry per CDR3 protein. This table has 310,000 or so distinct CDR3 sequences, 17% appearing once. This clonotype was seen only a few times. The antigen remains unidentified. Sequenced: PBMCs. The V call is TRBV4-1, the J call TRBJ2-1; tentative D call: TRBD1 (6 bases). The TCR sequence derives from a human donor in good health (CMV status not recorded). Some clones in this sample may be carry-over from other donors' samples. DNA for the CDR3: TGCGCCAGCAGCCAAACAGGGCCTGGGGTGTACAATGAGCAGTTCTTC. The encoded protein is CASSQTGPGVYNEQFF.